These 24 T cell receptor beta chains were sequenced from one sample in a study of T cell responses to AZD1222 COVID-19 vaccine. Assay used: immunoSEQ multiplex PCR; TCRdb lists only in-frame clones, some missing. The profile covers roughly 200,000 clones, with 91% appearing a single time and over 1.5% taken by the ten largest. The sample consisted of peripheral blood, taken 28 days after the second AZD1222 dose. The receptor set was obtained from an adult who received the AZD1222 COVID-19 vaccine.

Written as DNA, the CDR3 is TGCGCCAGCAGCGCCGGACTAGCGGGGGCCTACGAGCAGTACTTC. Amino acids: CASSAGLAGAYEQYF. The rearrangement joins TRBV5-1 to TRBJ2-7; TRBD2 agrees at 13 bases. V was pared by 4 bases and J by 2 bases, with 3 bases of the junction left unmatched. The V gene's germline CDR1 is SGHRS and CDR2 YFSETQ. This CDR3 spans 15 amino acids.

J is TRBJ1-6 and V is TRBV18, with D uncertain. V was shortened by 3 bases and J by 4 bases, with 10 bases between the two germline ends. The germline CDR1 and CDR2 sequences are KGHSH and LQKENI. The CDR3 runs to 15 residues. CDR3: CASSPDIIYNSPLHF. CDR3 nucleotide sequence: TGTGCCAGCTCACCTGACATAATATATAATTCACCCCTCCACTTT.

CDR3 in DNA: TGCGCCAGCAGCTTGGGCTGGGAGGAGGATGGCTACACCTTC. It is translated as CASSLGWEEDGYTF. The chain couples TRBV5-1 to TRBJ1-2, with no clear D. CDR3 size: 14 residues. In germline, CDR1 is SGHRS, CDR2 YFSETQ. Trimming took off 0 bases at V and 6 bases at J, with 12 bases between the two ends. The entire variable domain, with the rest obtained from reference TRBV5-1 and TRBJ1-2, is as follows: KAGVTQTPRYLIKTRGQQVTLSCSPISGHRSVSWYQQTPGQGLQFLFEYFSETQRNKGNFPGRFSGRQFSNSRSEMNVSTLELGDSALYLCASSLGWEEDGYTFGSGTRLTVV.

Note on this clone: Other DNA sequences of this sample code for an identical CDR3. The chain has TRBV27 and TRBJ1-1; no clear D gene. Germline V CDR1 and CDR2: MNHEY, SMNVEV (reference sequence). The V end lost 3 bases, the J end lost 1 base, and 9 bases lay between the germline ends. CDR3 length: 14 residues. The CDR3 DNA follows: TGTGCCAGCAGTTTCCTAGGTGAGAACACTGAAGCTTTCTTT. It codes for CASSFLGENTEAFF.

This chain links TRBV14 with TRBJ1-1; D is unresolved. Trimming removed 4 bases from V and 0 bases from J, with 9 bases in between. Per germline, CDR1 SGHDN and CDR2 FVKESK. CDR3 length equals 14 residues. The CDR3 spells CASSLGLLNTEAFF. CDR3 sequence (DNA): TGTGCCAGCAGCCTTGGACTCCTGAACACTGAAGCTTTCTTT. The full variable domain, with the rest looked up from reference TRBV14 and TRBJ1-1, is EAGVTQFPSHSVIEKGQTVTLRCDPISGHDNLYWYRRVMGKEIKFLLHFVKESKQDESGMPNNRFLAERTGGTYSTLKVQPAELEDSGVYFCASSLGLLNTEAFFGQGTRLTVV.

This clone occurred a few times. V is TRBV7-9 and J is TRBJ2-1, with TRBD1 as a possible D gene (6 bases). The CDR3 is 13 amino acids. The germline CDR1 and CDR2 sequences are SEHNR and FQNEAQ (reference sequence). Trimming took off 2 bases at V and 8 bases at J, with 10 bases between the two ends. Written as DNA, the CDR3 is TGTGCCAGCAGCTTATATGAGGGGGATGAGCAGTTCTTC. Translation: CASSLYEGDEQFF.

This chain uses TRBV6-5 with TRBJ1-2; the D gene is possibly TRBD1 (5 bases). The CDR3 length is 13 residues. Per germline, CDR1 MNHEY and CDR2 SVGAGI. The V end lost 6 bases, the J end lost 7 bases, and 15 bases lay between the germline ends. The CDR3 DNA is TGTGCCAGCAGCCGGTGGGGGGAAGTTGGCTACACCTTC. Protein: CASSRWGEVGYTF.

V and J are TRBV3-1 (or the pseudogene TRBV3-2) and TRBJ2-5; D may be TRBD2 (5 bases). The germline V and J ends were trimmed by 4 bases and 5 bases, with 8 bases remaining between them. The germline gives CDR1 LGHDT, CDR2 YNNKEL (reference sequence). The CDR3 runs to 12 residues. The CDR3 here is CASSPQRETQYF. CDR3 DNA sequence: TGTGCCAGCAGCCCCCAGCGGGAGACCCAGTACTTC.

V and J are TRBV11-1 and TRBJ2-7; TRBD2 is a possible D gene (5 bases). Trimming stripped 6 bases from V and 4 bases from J, with 19 bases between. In germline, CDR1 is SGHAT, CDR2 FQDESV (reference sequence). This CDR3 is built from 15 residues. CDR3 coding DNA: TGTGCCAGCAGTCTGGGTACTAGTTCGTTTTACGAGCAGTACTTC. This translates into CASSLGTSSFYEQYF.

This chain connects TRBV30 to TRBJ2-6; D is ambiguous. Between the trimmed V and J ends, which lost 3 bases and 2 bases, there was a span of 8 bases. CDR3 length: 14 residues. CDR1 is GTSNPN and CDR2 is SVGIG in the germline V gene (reference sequence). Here the CDR3 reads CAWSGLTGANVLTF. For the CDR3, the DNA is TGTGCCTGGAGCGGATTGACTGGGGCCAACGTCCTGACTTTC.

The gene calls are TRBV6-2 or TRBV6-3 and TRBJ1-5, with TRBD1 as a possible D gene (5 bases). Germline assignment: CDR1 MNHEY and CDR2 SVGEGT. The ends were cut back, 4 bases at V and 6 bases at J, with 10 bases in the middle. The CDR3 contains 13 residues. The CDR3 DNA is TGTGCCAGCAGTTGGAGGGGTGGTCAGCCCCAGCATTTT. It yields the protein CASSWRGGQPQHF.

The genes are TRBV19 and TRBJ2-6; no firm D call. The CDR3 has 15 amino acids. The germline V and J ends were trimmed by 3 bases and 0 bases, with 6 bases remaining between them. Germline V gene lookup returns CDR1 LNHDA and CDR2 SQIVND (reference sequence). This CDR3 is CASSIMVSGANVLTF. CDR3 nucleotides: TGTGCCAGTAGTATTATGGTCTCTGGGGCCAACGTCCTGACTTTC.

The chain couples TRBV7-6 to TRBJ1-1; TRBD1 agrees at 11 bases. Germline V gene lookup returns CDR1 SGHVS and CDR2 FNYEAQ. This CDR3 region has 16 residues. Losses at the gene ends were 1 base for V and 2 bases for J; bases not matched to a gene: 3. The chain's CDR3 is CASSLGTGGANTEAFF. CDR3 nucleotides: TGTGCCAGCAGCTTAGGGACAGGGGGCGCCAACACTGAAGCTTTCTTT.

This rearrangement joins TRBV7-9 to TRBJ2-5, with TRBD2 as a possible D gene (5 bases). The germline CDR1 and CDR2 sequences are SEHNR and FQNEAQ (reference sequence). The CDR3 sequence is 16 residues long. Deletions cut 1 base from V and 2 bases from J, with 14 bases between. CDR3 coding DNA: TGTGCCAGCAGCTTAGTGGCACCGGGAACTCAAGAGACCCAGTACTTC. Translating it yields CASSLVAPGTQETQYF.

The chain joins TRBV4-1 to TRBJ2-4; TRBD2 matches at 9 bases. The CDR3 totals 15 residues. Germline CDR1 MGHRA, CDR2 YSYEKL. J gave up 7 bases and V 1 base, and 5 bases lay outside the gene matches. The CDR3 nucleotides read TGCGCCAGCAGCCAAGTGAGCGGGAGGACGAACATTCAGTACTTC. It codes for CASSQVSGRTNIQYF.

The V and J genes are TRBV6-5 and TRBJ1-6; no clear D gene. CDR1 MNHEY and CDR2 SVGAGI come from the germline V gene. Trimming shortened V by 2 bases and J by 7 bases, and 9 bases separated the two germline ends. The CDR3 is made up of 14 amino acids. CDR3 coding DNA: TGTGCCAGCAGTTACAGGGTTTGGAATTCACCCCTCCACTTT. It yields the protein CASSYRVWNSPLHF.

On this clone: Other DNA sequences in this specimen translate into the identical CDR3. The chain has TRBV5-1 and TRBJ1-2; TRBD1 might be the D (5 bases). Per the germline V gene, CDR1 is SGHRS and CDR2 is YFSETQ. Trimming removed 4 bases from V and 0 bases from J, with 7 bases in between. CDR3 length: 13 amino acids. CDR3 sequence reads: CASSPTANYGYTF. CDR3 nucleotides: TGCGCCAGCAGCCCGACAGCTAACTATGGCTACACCTTC.

The chain employs TRBV27 and TRBJ1-5; a weak D match, TRBD1 (6 bases). The germline V gene has CDR1 MNHEY and CDR2 SMNVEV (reference sequence). CDR3 length equals 15 residues. The germline V and J ends were trimmed by 2 bases and 2 bases, with 10 bases remaining between them. CDR3 DNA sequence: TGTGCCAGCAGTTTAAACAGGGTTGGCAATCAGCCCCAGCATTTT. Translation gives CASSLNRVGNQPQHF.

The CDR3 is CASSYLGARTEAFF. Here the CDR3 DNA reads TGTGCCAGCAGTTATTTGGGGGCTCGCACTGAAGCTTTCTTT. The V gene is TRBV6-2 or TRBV6-3, the J gene TRBJ1-1, with a possible D match to TRBD1 (6 bases). Germline-derived CDR1 and CDR2 are MNHEY and SVGEGT. Trimming cost V 3 bases and J 4 bases, with 12 bases left between them. The CDR3 runs 14 residues.

The chain carries TRBV7-9 and TRBJ2-5, with 7 nucleotides matching TRBD1. This CDR3 spans 14 amino acids. Germline CDR1 SEHNR, CDR2 FQNEAQ (reference sequence). J gave up 2 bases and V 5 bases, and 5 bases lay outside the gene matches. CDR3 amino acids: CASSPTGTQETQYF. CDR3 DNA sequence: TGTGCCAGCAGCCCGACAGGGACACAAGAGACCCAGTACTTC.

This rearrangement joins TRBV19 to TRBJ1-2, with D possibly TRBD1 on 5 matching bases. The CDR3 covers 15 residues. Germline V CDR1 and CDR2: LNHDA, SQIVND (reference sequence). V lost 3 bases and J 2 bases, leaving 13 bases between the germline ends. The CDR3 nucleotides read TGTGCCAGTAGTATGATGGGACGTCTAAACTATGGCTACACCTTC. Its translation: CASSMMGRLNYGYTF.

The V call is TRBV5-1, the J call TRBJ2-3; 8 bases agree with TRBD2. With V trimmed by 3 bases and J by 4 bases, 7 bases remained unmatched. CDR1 and CDR2 from the germline V gene are SGHRS and YFSETQ. This CDR3 contains 15 residues. The CDR3 DNA is TGCGCCAGCAGCTCAAGAGCGGGGGTGGCAGATACGCAGTATTTT. This codes for CASSSRAGVADTQYF.

This rearrangement joins TRBV10-1 to TRBJ1-1, with D unclear. The V gene's germline CDR1 is WNHNN and CDR2 SYGVQD (reference sequence). The V end lost 7 bases, the J end lost 3 bases, and 12 bases lay between the germline ends. This CDR3 spans 13 amino acids. DNA for the CDR3: TGCGCCAGCAAGCAGGCTTTTCACACTGAAGCTTTCTTT. It translates to CASKQAFHTEAFF.

This clone has a handful of counts. The chain combines TRBV19 with TRBJ2-3, with D perhaps matching TRBD2 (7 bases). Germline CDR1 is LNHDA and CDR2 is SQIVND (reference sequence). V was cut by 4 bases and J by 4 bases, with 18 bases left in between. The CDR3 is made up of 16 amino acids. The CDR3 here is CASSRGRGTGSDTQYF. CDR3 DNA: TGTGCCAGTAGTAGAGGGAGGGGCACAGGGTCAGATACGCAGTATTTT.